Listed below are T cell receptor beta chains from one sample, sequenced in a study of shared clonotypes between healthy human individuals. The table came from immunoSEQ multiplex PCR; TCRdb's copy has only in-frame clones and leaves some out. The sample lists about 2,100,000 clones, about 92% seen once, with 1.5% to 2% in the top ten. The sample comprised naive CD8+ T cells from PBMCs. Source of these receptors: a man in his late teens or twenties in good health. Some clones in this sample may be carry-over from other donors' samples. CDR3s include the opening cysteine and the closing phenylalanine or tryptophan. D genes are given only for firm matches. Clone size is shown for a subset of rows, as once, few, many or a class of expanded clone.

J gene: TRBJ2-1; CDR3 length: 18; V gene: TRBV19; clone size: .; D gene: TRBD2; CDR3 DNA: TGTGCCAGTAGAGTTAGGGCGGCTAGCGGGAGCTCCTACAATGAGCAGTTCTTC; CDR3 protein: CASRVRAASGSSYNEQFF
J gene: TRBJ2-1; CDR3 length: 15; V gene: TRBV9; clone size: .; D gene: .; CDR3 DNA: TGTGCCAGCAGCGTTGGGCTGAAACCCAACAATGAGCAGTTCTTC; CDR3 protein: CASSVGLKPNNEQFF
J gene: TRBJ1-1; CDR3 length: 14; V gene: TRBV7-6; clone size: .; D gene: .; CDR3 DNA: TGTGCCAGCAGCGAAACAGCTATGAACACTGAAGCTTTCTTT; CDR3 protein: CASSETAMNTEAFF
J gene: TRBJ1-1; CDR3 length: 14; V gene: TRBV5-1; clone size: .; D gene: TRBD1; CDR3 DNA: TGCGCCAGCAGCTACGGGACAGGGTCTACTGAAGCTTTCTTT; CDR3 protein: CASSYGTGSTEAFF
J gene: TRBJ1-5; CDR3 length: 13; V gene: TRBV19; clone size: .; D gene: .; CDR3 DNA: TGTGCCAGTACTTTCGGCGGGCAGCAGCCCCAGCATTTT; CDR3 protein: CASTFGGQQPQHF
J gene: TRBJ2-7; CDR3 length: 14; V gene: TRBV7-2; clone size: .; D gene: TRBD2; CDR3 DNA: TGTGCCAGCAGCTTACTGAGCGGGAGCTACGAGCAGTACTTC; CDR3 protein: CASSLLSGSYEQYF
J gene: TRBJ2-7; CDR3 length: 11; V gene: TRBV5-6; clone size: .; D gene: .; CDR3 DNA: TGTGCCAGCAGCTTGGCTCGCGAGCAGTACTTC; CDR3 protein: CASSLAREQYF
J gene: TRBJ1-1; CDR3 length: 15; V gene: TRBV4-1; clone size: .; D gene: .; CDR3 DNA: TGCGCCAGCAGCCAAGGAGGGGGGATGAACACTGAAGCTTTCTTT; CDR3 protein: CASSQGGGMNTEAFF
J gene: TRBJ2-3; CDR3 length: 16; V gene: TRBV9; clone size: .; D gene: .; CDR3 DNA: TGTGCCAGCAGCGTAGGGGCTAGCGCCCGCACAGATACGCAGTATTTT; CDR3 protein: CASSVGASARTDTQYF
J gene: TRBJ2-3; CDR3 length: 14; V gene: TRBV19; clone size: .; D gene: .; CDR3 DNA: TGTGCCAGTACCCCCGAGACGCAAAGAGATACGCAGTATTTT; CDR3 protein: CASTPETQRDTQYF
J gene: TRBJ2-7; CDR3 length: 13; V gene: TRBV7-9; clone size: once; D gene: .; CDR3 DNA: TGTGCCAGCAGCTTAGGAGGGAGATACGAGCAGTACTTC; CDR3 protein: CASSLGGRYEQYF
J gene: TRBJ2-5; CDR3 length: 15; V gene: TRBV28; clone size: .; D gene: TRBD1; CDR3 DNA: TGTGCCAGCAGTTTCACAGGGGGTGATGTTGAGACCCAGTACTTC; CDR3 protein: CASSFTGGDVETQYF
J gene: TRBJ2-3; CDR3 length: 15; V gene: TRBV9; clone size: .; D gene: .; CDR3 DNA: TGTGCCAGCAGCGTAGCTGGAGGGTATGCAGATACGCAGTATTTT; CDR3 protein: CASSVAGGYADTQYF
J gene: TRBJ2-3; CDR3 length: 17; V gene: TRBV9; clone size: .; D gene: TRBD2; CDR3 DNA: TGTGCCAGCAGCGCGACCGGGACTAGCGTGAGCACAGATACGCAGTATTTT; CDR3 protein: CASSATGTSVSTDTQYF
J gene: TRBJ1-1; CDR3 length: 17; V gene: TRBV4-2; clone size: .; D gene: .; CDR3 DNA: TGTGCCAGCAGCCAAGAAAGGAAGGGATACTTGAACACTGAAGCTTTCTTT; CDR3 protein: CASSQERKGYLNTEAFF